This is a list of T cell receptor beta chains from one sample in a study of T cell responses to AZD1222 COVID-19 vaccine. Produced via immunoSEQ multiplex PCR; TCRdb's table is partial and in-frame only. Of some 92,000 clones listed, around 93% are singletons. The sample in question was peripheral blood, obtained on day 0 of AZD1222 vaccination. These receptors were collected from an adult in good health. Each CDR3 is given with its conserved first and last residue. Each record gives: J gene, clone size, V gene, CDR3 length, D gene, CDR3 protein, CDR3 DNA. A D gene is named only where the DNA matches it firmly. A row's size may be missing; if present it is once, few, many or a size class.

TRBJ1-2 | . | TRBV27 | 13 | . | CASSRSWNYGYTF | TGTGCCAGCAGTAGGAGTTGGAACTATGGCTACACCTTC
TRBJ1-4 | . | TRBV10-3 | 15 | . | CAISDQIGAGEKLFF | TGTGCCATCAGTGACCAAATTGGGGCAGGGGAAAAACTGTTTTTT
TRBJ2-5 | . | TRBV4-2 | 15 | TRBD2 | CASSQAGLEKETQYF | TGTGCCAGCAGCCAAGCGGGACTAGAAAAAGAGACCCAGTACTTC
TRBJ2-3 | . | TRBV4-1 | 14 | TRBD1 | CASSRGQGTDTQYF | TGCGCCAGCAGCCGCGGACAGGGCACAGATACGCAGTATTTT
TRBJ1-5 | once | TRBV19 | 14 | . | CASSGLGNGQPQHF | TGTGCCAGTAGTGGTTTAGGGAACGGCCAGCCCCAGCATTTT
TRBJ2-7 | . | TRBV5-1 | 14 | . | CASSFQSGWYEQYF | TGCGCCAGCAGCTTCCAATCGGGGTGGTACGAGCAGTACTTC
TRBJ2-3 | few | TRBV6-4 | 13 | . | CASSGTTTDTQYF | TGTGCCAGCAGTGGTACTACCACAGATACGCAGTATTTT
TRBJ1-3 | . | TRBV19 | 14 | . | CTPVGLSWGNTIYF | TGTACACCAGTAGGCCTGAGCTGGGGAAACACCATATATTTT
TRBJ1-6 | . | TRBV2 | 15 | . | CASSGSGRRNSPLHF | TGTGCCAGCAGTGGGTCTGGTCGAAGAAATTCACCCCTCCACTTT
TRBJ1-2 | . | TRBV13 | 14 | TRBD1 | CASSQPGTGIGYTF | TGTGCCAGCAGCCAGCCCGGGACAGGGATCGGCTACACCTTC
TRBJ2-1 | . | TRBV7-9 | 14 | TRBD1 | CASSRTGGLNEQFF | TGTGCCAGCAGCAGAACAGGGGGCTTAAATGAGCAGTTCTTC
TRBJ1-3 | . | TRBV12-5 | 13 | . | CASLQNSGNTIYF | TGTGCTAGCCTTCAGAACTCTGGAAACACCATATATTTT
TRBJ2-5 | . | TRBV5-1 | 13 | . | CASSVRDQETQYF | TGCGCCAGCAGCGTCCGGGACCAAGAGACCCAGTACTTC
TRBJ1-5 | . | TRBV5-8 | 13 | . | CASSLTANQPQHF | TGTGCCAGCAGCTTGACAGCAAATCAGCCCCAGCATTTT
TRBJ2-3 | . | TRBV5-1 | 19 | TRBD1 | CASSLALRQGFLRTDTQYF | TGCGCCAGCAGCTTGGCCCTGAGACAGGGCTTTCTACGCACAGATACGCAGTATTTT
TRBJ2-5 | . | TRBV18 | 13 | . | CASSPGRQETQYF | TGTGCCAGCTCACCAGGTCGGCAAGAGACCCAGTACTTC
TRBJ2-2 | . | TRBV5-4 | 17 | TRBD2 | CASTSLAGGPNTGELFF | TGTGCCAGCACAAGTCTAGCGGGAGGCCCGAACACCGGGGAGCTGTTTTTT
TRBJ2-3 | . | TRBV11-2 | 14 | . | CASSSPSGADTQYF | TGTGCCAGCAGCTCCCCTTCTGGGGCAGATACGCAGTATTTT
TRBJ1-1 | . | TRBV10-2 | 13 | . | CASSAQANTEAFF | TGCGCCAGCAGTGCGCAGGCGAACACTGAAGCTTTCTTT
TRBJ1-1 | . | TRBV4-3 | 17 | . | CASSQRGGRGLNTEAFF | TGCGCCAGCAGCCAGCGGGGAGGCAGGGGATTGAACACTGAAGCTTTCTTT